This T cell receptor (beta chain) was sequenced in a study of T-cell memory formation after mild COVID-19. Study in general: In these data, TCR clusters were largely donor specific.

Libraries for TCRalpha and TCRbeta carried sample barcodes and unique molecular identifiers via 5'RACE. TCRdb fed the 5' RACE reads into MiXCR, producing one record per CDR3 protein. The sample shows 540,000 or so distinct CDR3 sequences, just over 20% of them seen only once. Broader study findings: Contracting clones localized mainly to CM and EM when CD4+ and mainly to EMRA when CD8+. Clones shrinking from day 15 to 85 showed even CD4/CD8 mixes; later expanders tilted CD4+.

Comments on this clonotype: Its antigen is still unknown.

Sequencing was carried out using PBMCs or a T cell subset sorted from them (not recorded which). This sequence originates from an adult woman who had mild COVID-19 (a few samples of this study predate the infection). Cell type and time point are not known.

The CDR3 bases are TGTGCCAGCAGCCTGAACAGAGGAAACTATGGCTACACCTTC. Protein product: CASSLNRGNYGYTF. This chain joins TRBV9 and TRBJ1-2; no definite D call. V was cut by 4 bases and J by 2 bases, with 12 bases left in between. The CDR3 has 14 amino acids. Germline CDR1 and CDR2: SGDLS and YYNGEE.